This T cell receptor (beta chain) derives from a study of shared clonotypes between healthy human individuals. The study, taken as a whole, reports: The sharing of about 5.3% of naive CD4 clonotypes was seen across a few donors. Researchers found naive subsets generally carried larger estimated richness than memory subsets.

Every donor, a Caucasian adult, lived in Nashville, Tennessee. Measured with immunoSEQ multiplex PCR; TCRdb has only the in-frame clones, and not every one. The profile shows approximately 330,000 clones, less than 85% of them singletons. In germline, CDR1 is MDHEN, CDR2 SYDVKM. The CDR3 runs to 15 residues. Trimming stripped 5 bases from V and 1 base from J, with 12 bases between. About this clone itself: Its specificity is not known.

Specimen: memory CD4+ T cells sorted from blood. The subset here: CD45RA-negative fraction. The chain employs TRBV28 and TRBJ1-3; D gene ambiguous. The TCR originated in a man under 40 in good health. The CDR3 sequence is CASSRRGMSGNTIYF. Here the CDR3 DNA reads TGTGCCAGCAGTCGCCGCGGGATGTCTGGAAACACCATATATTTT.